The sequence of this T cell receptor (beta chain) was determined in a study of cytomegalovirus exposure and HLA in healthy donors (dated by TCRdb to about 2017). Context from the whole study: An earlier analysis of approximately 600 of the donors reported more than 250 Gb of sequence data and 117 million unique TCR beta sequences from 190 million or so T cells. Five DR-DQ haplotypes were handled as single units for association and clustering, since linkage in the cohort was strong. Every repertoire in the discovery cohort had been generated on one and the same sequencing platform. The number of donors typed differed by locus, with about 629-640 for A, B, C, DRB1 and DQB1, more than 500 for DQA1, over 600 for DPA1, and 450 to 480 for DPB1. An early release that covered about 600 HLA-typed donors contained about 300 gigabases of sequencing data and tens of millions of unique TCR sequences. The study aimed to test whether cataloging public T cell receptors could reveal signatures of past pathogen exposure. To decide whether each TCR beta V gene segment behaved as functional or pseudogenic, an earlier analysis of some 600 of the donors relied on high-throughput TCR beta sequencing. In addition to the first cohort of roughly 700 subjects, a separate validation cohort of approximately 120 different subjects was used. HLA typing covered class I and class II loci at four-digit resolution. Using immunosequencing, the study profiled T cell repertoires from 550 to 750 subjects and related those repertoires to cytomegalovirus serostatus. A later genetic analysis took genome-wide SNP genotypes for about 55% of the 666 donors and used that subset as a discovery cohort. On average, around 230,000 unique TCR beta nucleotide sequences were sequenced per donor among a few hundred genotyped donors of the cohort, with roughly 19% of those sequences being non-productive. Rather than drawing on any new phenotypic data, the later analysis identified candidate immune exposures from TCR beta sequences and the way those sequences occurred across donors. In a later analysis, previously published TCR beta repertoires from 670 or so donors were re-analyzed and high-resolution HLA genotyping was added so that TCR occurrence patterns could be studied. Of the approximately 400 genotyped donors, less than 85% were placed in the genetic ancestry cluster associated with self-reported Caucasian donors. To predict cytomegalovirus infection status, the study combined high-throughput TCR immunosequencing, statistical association of individual TCRs with disease status, and machine learning. Donor age, sex, ethnicity and CMV serostatus were compiled alongside the repertoire data.

The cysteine opens and the phenylalanine closes a CDR3 of 12 amino acids. This entry keeps only the CDR3 DNA: 36 bases, framed from base 1. Reading the germline V gene gives CDR1 MNHNS and CDR2 SASEGT. For this chain, trimming is 6 bases at the V end and 6 bases at the J end, and the number of junction bases without a gene match is 4. What the work shows at the level of the full study, not this receptor alone: The classifier was reported to diagnose cytomegalovirus status with high specificity and sensitivity in both the original cohort and the validation cohort. In vitro tests confirmed that a few of the cytomegalovirus-associated TCR beta chains recognize cytomegalovirus antigens. In a later analysis, HLA-associated TCR beta chains showed more clonal expansion and lower generation probabilities than non-associated chains that were equally common. Most TCR sequences were seen in very few donors, while some public TCRs were found in many individuals. A later analysis found that TCR association rates varied across HLA loci, with DRB1 alleles showing the most associated TCRs and HLA-C alleles the fewest. This cohort had only TCR beta chains sequenced, and the lack of alpha or paired-chain data limited which features could be detected. A total of fewer than 200 TCR beta chains were listed by the study as associated with cytomegalovirus. HLA typing was unavailable for some donors at each locus, so association tests used only the typed subset. The sequencing pipeline was judged likely to have produced a cluster of highly shared sequence variants as a technical artifact. Because the 87-base-pair reads could not distinguish some IMGT-functional V segments, including TRBV6-2 and TRBV6-3, those segments were excluded. In a later analysis, most CMV-associated TCR beta chains were found to appear HLA-restricted, with HLA associations seemingly driven largely by CMV exposure. In a later genetic analysis, a missense DCLRE1C variant was associated with V-gene and J-gene trimming of TCR beta chains, and the association was replicated in an independent cohort. At a false discovery rate of 0.05, a later analysis linked 15,000 to 20,000 TCR beta sequences to specific HLA alleles. Linkage disequilibrium might explain the correlated functional status among segregating V segments, but an unknown experimental factor could not be ruled out. A further reported finding was that TCR beta sequences accurately predicted the HLA-A and HLA-B alleles for most subjects in the first cohort. Strong co-occurrence of HLA alleles, especially DR and DQ, made assigning TCR associations to individual alleles difficult. According to a later genetic analysis, donors in an Asian-associated ancestry cluster had fewer N-insertions in productive TCRs than the approximately 650-donor mean. Presence/absence analyses assumed roughly uniform sequencing depth across donors, an assumption that may not hold. For the cohort, immune exposure information was limited to CMV serostatus. Seventeen rarely observed V segments, including chromosome 9 orphons, were excluded from the earlier analysis of approximately 600 of the donors because counts were too low. Several of the top co-occurrence clusters appeared to be linked to parvovirus B19, influenza, CMV and Epstein-Barr virus, according to a later analysis. It was suggested by the authors that the approach could potentially be generalized to other disease states and immunological phenotypes. An earlier analysis of approximately 530 of the donors showed that most TCR beta V segments appeared in productive rearrangements either about 87% or about 30% of the time, which broadly matched IMGT annotations.

The cohort consisted of hundreds of healthy bone marrow donors. Cohort members were all nominally healthy when sampled, although unrecorded immune exposures were likely present. The donor tested CMV seronegative, placing the donor among the 352 seronegative members of the cohort. Each donor provided a peripheral blood sample, and peripheral blood mononuclear cells were used for TCR beta sequencing. Genomic DNA was extracted from the blood cell samples with the Qiagen DNeasy Blood Extraction Kit. Libraries were made using the immunoSEQ multiplex PCR assay. The multiplex PCR relied on a mix of 60 forward primers for TCR Vbeta segments and 13 reverse primers for TCR Jbeta segments. The CDR3 region of rearranged TCR beta genes was amplified from genomic DNA with a multiplex PCR assay. The amplified TCR beta libraries were sequenced on the Illumina HiSeq System as 87-base-pair reads. As for how the authors treated the data: In a later analysis, tens of millions of unique TCR beta chains were counted across the roughly 610 repertoires, and approximately 11 million of these chains were shared by at least two donors. Raw reads were error-corrected and collapsed into unique sequences with a nearest-neighbor algorithm that merged closely related sequences to remove PCR and sequencing errors. V, D and J gene segments were assigned by aligning CDR3 sequences to IMGT reference sequences. For a sequence to be retained, at least a six-nucleotide match to both a V gene segment and a J gene segment was required. A rearrangement counted as productive if the CDR3 had no stop codons and remained in frame with V and J, and every other rearrangement counted as non-productive. Following IMGT convention, CDR3 was defined as the stretch from the second conserved V-encoded cysteine up to the conserved J-encoded phenylalanine. In an earlier analysis of more than 550 of the donors, sequences lacking an unambiguous match to a single V gene segment were excluded. An earlier analysis of several hundred of the donors called V segments functional above 56.7% productive rearrangements and segregating when the between-donor standard deviation exceeded 5%. A statistical classification framework was built for diagnosing cytomegalovirus status from the catalog of TCR beta chain sequences. V and J gene assignment, in a later analysis, came from comparing TCR nucleotide sequences with IMGT/GENE-DB human TR gene sequences. A later analysis assigned CDR3 sequences and most-parsimonious VDJ recombination scenarios with the TCRdist pipeline. In a later analysis, each TCR beta chain was defined by its CDR3 amino acid sequence together with its V-gene family, and reads without a unique V-gene family were excluded. A later analysis removed 592 highly shared, low-generation-probability nucleotide sequences to deal with suspected cross-contamination and a sequencing artifact. A later analysis calculated a clonal expansion index for each public chain from normalized within-repertoire ranks of inferred template counts. A later analysis computed generation probabilities with a VDJ recombination model fitted to out-of-frame rearrangements, and checked the results against IGoR. In a later analysis, hypergeometric tests were used to score TCR-TCR, TCR-HLA and TCR-CMV co-occurrence, with a repertoire-size bias correction applied to TCR pairs. False discovery rates were estimated in a later analysis by permuting HLA or CMV assignments 20 times. A later analysis grouped co-occurring TCRs with DBSCAN, adding TCRdist sequence similarity when clustering within HLA-allele-positive subsets. Repertoires with fewer than 30,000 or more than 120,000 public chains were left out of co-occurrence clustering, as were roughly five repertoires with anomalous nucleotide sharing. TCRdb stores this immuneACCESS table with in-frame sequences only. Part of the clones is absent; in the studies checked, under half of the shortfall reflects unresolved V genes, and no reason is known for the rest. The D gene and trimming were derived from the DNA, and the V and J assignments and clone size from that table. The table for this sample records roughly 120,000 clones. The ten largest clones represent roughly 2.5% of the sample.

On this clone: Its binding antigen is unknown.

The receptor was derived from a young man in good health and CMV-seronegative. Sequencing was done on a sample of PBMCs. The sequence links TRBV6-1 to TRBJ2-7, with 8 central nucleotides matching TRBD1. The CDR3: CASRRDRGEQYF. The nucleotides are TGTGCCAGCAGGAGAGACAGGGGCGAGCAGTACTTC.